This is a list of T cell receptor beta chains from one sample in a study of blood T cell repertoires in COVID-19. Produced via immunoSEQ multiplex PCR; TCRdb's table is partial and in-frame only. This sample carries 220,000 or so clones, roughly 84% of them seen once, and the ten largest clones take approximately 7.3%. The sequencing input was PBMCs or T cells enriched from blood (not recorded which). These receptors were obtained from a woman in her thirties or forties who had recovered from COVID-19. Each CDR3 is given with its conserved first and last residue. The D gene is left open where the match is weak. Not every row has a clone size; where given, it reads once, few, many or a size class.

d_gene | j_gene | len | abundance | v_gene | CDR3aa | CDR3nt
TRBD2 | TRBJ2-2 | 15 | - | TRBV7-9 | CASSLGAGAGGELFF | TGTGCCAGCAGCTTAGGGGCGGGAGCCGGCGGGGAGCTGTTTTTT
- | TRBJ1-2 | 13 | few | TRBV7-9 | CASSRERHYGYTF | TGTGCCAGCAGCCGTGAGCGCCACTATGGCTACACCTTC
TRBD1 | TRBJ1-1 | 14 | few | TRBV5-4 | CASSFLGGSTEAFF | TGTGCCAGCAGCTTTTTAGGGGGCAGCACTGAAGCTTTCTTT
- | TRBJ1-3 | 16 | - | TRBV3-1/TRBV3-2 | CASSQDRVLSGNTIYF | TGTGCCAGCAGCCAAGATCGGGTATTATCTGGAAACACCATATATTTT
TRBD1 | TRBJ1-1 | 13 | - | TRBV2 | CASTRQGNTEAFF | TGTGCCAGCACAAGACAGGGGAACACTGAAGCTTTCTTT
- | TRBJ2-3 | 15 | - | TRBV5-4 | CASSPKGANTDTQYF | TGTGCCAGCAGCCCCAAAGGAGCAAACACAGATACGCAGTATTTT
- | TRBJ2-3 | 15 | few | TRBV14 | CASSQDRVPTDTQYF | TGTGCCAGCAGCCAAGACAGGGTTCCCACAGATACGCAGTATTTT
TRBD1 | TRBJ1-1 | 14 | - | TRBV5-6 | CASSWDRDNTEAFF | TGTGCCAGCAGCTGGGACAGGGATAACACTGAAGCTTTCTTT
- | TRBJ1-2 | 14 | - | TRBV5-8 | CASSSFLKRNGYTF | TGTGCCAGCAGCTCCTTTTTGAAGAGGAACGGCTACACCTTC
- | TRBJ1-3 | 14 | - | TRBV13 | CASSYARGGNTIYF | TGTGCCAGCAGCTACGCGCGGGGTGGAAACACCATATATTTT
TRBD1 | TRBJ1-5 | 14 | - | TRBV19 | CASTSRTGGQPQHF | TGTGCCAGTACCTCTCGGACAGGGGGACAGCCCCAGCATTTT
- | TRBJ1-2 | 13 | - | TRBV5-6 | CASSLDADYGYTF | TGTGCCAGCAGCCTGGACGCGGACTATGGCTACACCTTC
- | TRBJ1-6 | 13 | - | TRBV30 | CAWSASIRSPLHF | TGTGCCTGGAGTGCGTCTATTCGGTCACCCCTCCACTTT
TRBD2 | TRBJ2-6 | 17 | - | TRBV19 | CASSRGLAGAGANVLTF | TGTGCCAGTAGTAGAGGACTAGCGGGAGCTGGGGCCAACGTCCTGACTTTC
- | TRBJ1-2 | 15 | - | TRBV14 | CASSHWPGRAYGYTF | TGTGCCAGCAGCCATTGGCCAGGGAGGGCTTATGGCTACACCTTC
TRBD1 | TRBJ1-3 | 15 | once | TRBV3-1/TRBV3-2 | CASSPSTGGGNTIYF | TGTGCCAGCAGCCCTTCGACAGGGGGGGGAAACACCATATATTTT
- | TRBJ1-2 | 12 | once | TRBV29-1 | CSVPGHSYGYTF | TGCAGCGTCCCGGGACATAGCTATGGCTACACCTTC
TRBD1 | TRBJ1-1 | 14 | - | TRBV28 | CASWTGGRFTEAFF | TGTGCCAGCTGGACAGGGGGCCGATTCACTGAAGCTTTCTTT
- | TRBJ1-1 | 13 | - | TRBV7-9 | CASRDDRYTEAFF | TGTGCCAGCAGGGATGACAGGTACACTGAAGCTTTCTTT
TRBD1 | TRBJ1-2 | 17 | - | TRBV4-2 | CASSQSVRDRGTVGYTF | TGTGCCAGCAGCCAAAGCGTCCGGGACAGGGGAACGGTTGGCTACACCTTC
TRBD1 | TRBJ1-4 | 14 | - | TRBV30 | CAWSGGRGYEKLFF | TGTGCCTGGAGTGGGGGCAGGGGGTATGAAAAACTGTTTTTT
- | TRBJ1-4 | 14 | - | TRBV27 | CASRDHGTNEKLFF | TGTGCCAGCAGAGATCACGGGACTAATGAAAAACTGTTTTTT
- | TRBJ1-1 | 13 | - | TRBV7-2 | CASSLARRTEAFF | TGTGCCAGCAGCTTAGCGCGGAGGACTGAAGCTTTCTTT
TRBD2 | TRBJ2-1 | 14 | - | TRBV7-9 | CAIASGRAMDEQFF | TGTGCCATTGCCAGCGGGAGGGCCATGGATGAGCAGTTCTTC
TRBD1 | TRBJ1-2 | 16 | - | TRBV3-1/TRBV3-2 | CASSQEPTGGYYGYTF | TGTGCCAGCAGCCAAGAGCCGACAGGGGGATACTATGGCTACACCTTC
- | TRBJ1-5 | 18 | - | TRBV21-1 | CASSNLSPGQYSNQPQHF | TGTGCCAGCAGCAATCTTTCTCCGGGACAGTATAGCAATCAGCCCCAGCATTTT
- | TRBJ2-5 | 16 | - | TRBV11-3 | CASRGALRTGGGSQYF | TGTGCCAGCCGTGGGGCCCTTCGGACCGGGGGTGGGTCCCAGTACTTC
TRBD2 | TRBJ2-1 | 18 | - | TRBV3-1/TRBV3-2 | CASSTLTTLREGQNEQFF | TGTGCCAGCAGCACCCTAACTACCCTGCGGGAGGGCCAAAATGAGCAGTTCTTC
- | TRBJ1-5 | 16 | - | TRBV19 | CASSRDGTYSNQPQHF | TGTGCCAGTAGCCGGGACGGGACTTATAGCAATCAGCCCCAGCATTTT
TRBD1 | TRBJ1-2 | 14 | - | TRBV19 | CASSPSKGAYGYTF | TGTGCCAGTAGTCCGAGCAAGGGGGCGTACGGCTACACCTTC
TRBD1 | TRBJ2-5 | 14 | - | TRBV3-1/TRBV3-2 | CASSPETGRETQYF | TGTGCCAGCAGCCCCGAGACAGGGAGAGAGACCCAGTACTTC
- | TRBJ2-1 | 13 | - | TRBV5-1 | CASSLATNNEQFF | TGCGCCAGCAGCTTGGCTACTAACAATGAGCAGTTCTTC
- | TRBJ1-4 | 15 | - | TRBV11-2 | CASSAQTFGGEKLFF | TGTGCCAGCAGCGCACAGACATTCGGCGGGGAAAAACTGTTTTTT
TRBD1 | TRBJ2-2 | 15 | - | TRBV6-6 | CASRQGQSNTGELFF | TGTGCCAGCAGGCAGGGACAGTCCAACACCGGGGAGCTGTTTTTT
- | TRBJ1-1 | 15 | - | TRBV7-2 | CASSAYRAAGAEAFF | TGTGCCAGCAGCGCGTACAGGGCTGCTGGAGCTGAAGCTTTCTTT
TRBD2 | TRBJ2-2 | 16 | - | TRBV5-1 | CASSSSSGRTPGELFF | TGCGCCAGCAGCTCCTCTAGCGGGAGAACCCCCGGGGAGCTGTTTTTT
- | TRBJ1-1 | 15 | - | TRBV18 | CASSPPLGASTEAFF | TGTGCCAGCTCACCACCGTTGGGGGCCTCCACTGAAGCTTTCTTT
TRBD2 | TRBJ2-1 | 16 | - | TRBV11-3 | CASSLGVSGRSNEQFF | TGTGCCAGCAGCTTAGGGGTTAGCGGGAGGTCCAATGAGCAGTTCTTC
- | TRBJ2-7 | 12 | - | TRBV28 | CASSPQTYEQYF | TGTGCCAGCAGTCCCCAGACCTACGAGCAGTACTTC
TRBD2 | TRBJ2-3 | 14 | - | TRBV11-2 | CASSRTSGTDTQYF | TGTGCCAGCAGCCGGACTAGCGGGACGGATACGCAGTATTTT
- | TRBJ1-2 | 15 | - | TRBV5-6 | CASSPVGQASYGYTF | TGTGCCAGCAGCCCCGTGGGGCAGGCCTCCTATGGCTACACCTTC
TRBD1 | TRBJ2-5 | 14 | once | TRBV7-3 | CASSRQGWGETQYF | TGTGCCAGCAGCCGACAGGGGTGGGGGGAGACCCAGTACTTC
TRBD1 | TRBJ1-3 | 15 | few | TRBV11-3 | CASSRQGALGNTIYF | TGTGCCAGCAGCCGACAGGGAGCGCTTGGAAACACCATATATTTT
- | TRBJ2-2 | 16 | - | TRBV7-6 | CASSLREGTNTGELFF | TGTGCCAGCAGCTTACGTGAGGGCACGAACACCGGGGAGCTGTTTTTT
- | TRBJ1-1 | 16 | - | TRBV10-1 | CASSESGKSSGTEAFF | TGCGCCAGCAGTGAGTCCGGGAAATCCTCGGGCACTGAAGCTTTCTTT
TRBD1 | TRBJ1-6 | 15 | - | TRBV28 | CASSSRTGDNSPLHF | TGTGCCAGCAGTTCGAGGACAGGGGATAATTCACCCCTCCACTTT
TRBD1 | TRBJ1-4 | 17 | - | TRBV5-6 | CASSARQGNLGTIKLFF | TGTGCCAGCAGCGCCAGACAGGGGAACCTGGGGACCATTAAACTGTTTTTT
TRBD2 | TRBJ2-7 | 16 | once | TRBV24-1 | CATSTGPVAGLDEQYF | TGTGCCACCAGTACGGGTCCTGTAGCGGGACTAGACGAGCAGTACTTC
TRBD1 | TRBJ1-1 | 14 | - | TRBV19 | CASSFGQGGTEAFF | TGTGCCAGTAGTTTCGGACAGGGAGGCACTGAAGCTTTCTTT
TRBD2 | TRBJ2-7 | 13 | few | TRBV24-1 | CATSAAGGYEQYF | TGTGCCACCAGTGCAGCGGGAGGATACGAGCAGTACTTC
TRBD1 | TRBJ1-2 | 16 | - | TRBV7-2 | CASSQSRDRGRGGYTF | TGTGCCAGCAGCCAGTCCCGGGACAGGGGGCGAGGTGGCTACACCTTC
TRBD1 | TRBJ1-5 | 15 | - | TRBV2 | CASCRSTGSNQPQHF | TGTGCCAGCTGCAGATCGACAGGGAGCAATCAGCCCCAGCATTTT
- | TRBJ2-2 | 16 | - | TRBV7-2 | CASSLQSSGNTGELFF | TGTGCCAGCAGCTTACAGTCAAGCGGGAACACCGGGGAGCTGTTTTTT
- | TRBJ1-1 | 13 | - | TRBV30 | CAWGGGTDSSAFF | TGTGCCTGGGGTGGTGGAACGGACAGCAGCGCTTTCTTT
- | TRBJ1-2 | 14 | - | TRBV28 | CASSLIQTNYGYTF | TGTGCCAGCAGTTTAATTCAGACTAACTATGGCTACACCTTC